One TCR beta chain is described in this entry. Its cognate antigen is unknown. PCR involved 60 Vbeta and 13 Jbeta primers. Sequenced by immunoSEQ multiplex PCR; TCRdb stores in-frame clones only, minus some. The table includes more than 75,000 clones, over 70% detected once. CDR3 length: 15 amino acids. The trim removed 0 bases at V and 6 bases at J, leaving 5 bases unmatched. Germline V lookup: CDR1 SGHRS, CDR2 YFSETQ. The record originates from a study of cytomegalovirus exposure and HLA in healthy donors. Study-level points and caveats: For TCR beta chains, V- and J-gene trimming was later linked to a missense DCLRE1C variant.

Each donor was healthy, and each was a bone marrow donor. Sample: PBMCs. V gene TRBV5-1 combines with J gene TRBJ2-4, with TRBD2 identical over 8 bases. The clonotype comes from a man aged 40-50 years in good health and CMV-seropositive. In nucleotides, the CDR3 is TGCGCCAGCAGCTTGGGTCGGGGGGGAGCAAACATTCAGTACTTC. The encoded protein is CASSLGRGGANIQYF.